Listed below are T cell receptor beta chains from one sample, sequenced in a study of T cell responses to AZD1222 COVID-19 vaccine. Using immunoSEQ multiplex PCR, the repertoire was profiled, and TCRdb retains in-frame clones only, with some absent. The sample yields about 150,000 clones, approximately 90% seen once. The sample was peripheral blood, taken 28 days after the second AZD1222 dose. The receptors derive from an adult who received the AZD1222 COVID-19 vaccine. Both conserved end residues are part of each CDR3.

CDR3,J,length,V
CASSRRIRETQYF,TRBJ2-5,13,TRBV12-3/TRBV12-4
CASSLDRGPGNYGYTF,TRBJ1-2,16,TRBV11-2
CASSQGPGLAAADTQYF,TRBJ2-3,17,TRBV3-1/TRBV3-2
CASSELAGLEFF,TRBJ2-1,12,TRBV2
CASSLSEAYSNQPQHF,TRBJ1-5,16,TRBV7-2
CASGPGYGYTF,TRBJ1-2,11,TRBV10-3
CSVDLAGVSTDTQYF,TRBJ2-3,15,TRBV29-1
CSVVGGETEAFF,TRBJ1-1,12,TRBV29-1
CASSPNSRNEQFF,TRBJ2-1,13,TRBV14
CASSFTGGPYEQYF,TRBJ2-7,14,TRBV5-4
CASRGHGANYGYTF,TRBJ1-2,14,TRBV3-1/TRBV3-2
CASSLANRQGLMGSPLHF,TRBJ1-6,18,TRBV7-6
CASSLRDSLYEQYF,TRBJ2-7,14,TRBV11-2
CASSIKSWTGDEKLFF,TRBJ1-4,16,TRBV19
CASSLRRPGPNSNQPQHF,TRBJ1-5,18,TRBV18
CASSYSTGTNTQYF,TRBJ2-3,14,TRBV6-5
CASSKDPPGGPIDEQFF,TRBJ2-1,17,TRBV19
CASSSLRNTDTQYF,TRBJ2-3,14,TRBV7-9
CAIRTGTNTDTQYF,TRBJ2-3,14,TRBV10-3
CATSRERQGRYNEQFF,TRBJ2-1,16,TRBV15
CASSLGRREQETQYF,TRBJ2-5,15,TRBV11-3
CSALDRDTTEAFF,TRBJ1-1,13,TRBV29-1
CASSAQGNNSPLHF,TRBJ1-6,14,TRBV19
CSVAPGLQRGYTF,TRBJ1-2,13,TRBV29-1
CASSLGVGYSPLHF,TRBJ1-6,14,TRBV7-3
CASSPYRDSNEQFF,TRBJ2-1,14,TRBV18
CASTDPRPGTYEQYF,TRBJ2-7,15,TRBV27
CASSLARGGEQYF,TRBJ2-7,13,TRBV5-1
CARQLENRGSYNEQFF,TRBJ2-1,16,TRBV2
CASSRDRNTEAFF,TRBJ1-1,13,TRBV5-1
CASSRPLTRAFF,TRBJ1-1,12,TRBV12-3/TRBV12-4
CASSLSRGVLASHEQYF,TRBJ2-7,17,TRBV5-4
CASSFSVGEQETQYF,TRBJ2-5,15,TRBV10-1
CASSGTSGNYNEQFF,TRBJ2-1,15,TRBV7-3
CASSLVGQENTEAFF,TRBJ1-1,15,TRBV7-9
CASSLAGQATKNIQYF,TRBJ2-4,16,TRBV28
CATSRQGQPQHF,TRBJ1-5,12,TRBV15
CSASRPNTEAFF,TRBJ1-1,12,TRBV20-1
CASSKEWGQGLTLHYNSPLHF,TRBJ1-6,21,TRBV21-1
CASSPDTNQPQHF,TRBJ1-5,13,TRBV18
CASRPLAAVETQYF,TRBJ2-5,14,TRBV2
CASSWGGLADNEQFF,TRBJ2-1,15,TRBV5-1
CASSWSADTQYF,TRBJ2-3,12,TRBV5-6
CASSFGGGLGGELFF,TRBJ2-2,15,TRBV27
CAISDQFGRAEAFF,TRBJ1-1,14,TRBV10-3
CASSPTGSGSQPQHF,TRBJ1-5,15,TRBV6-5
CATSGQAGQNINQPQHF,TRBJ1-5,17,TRBV24-1
CASSMTGDADNGYTF,TRBJ1-2,15,TRBV9
CASSPRVDLAGGRNEQFF,TRBJ2-1,18,TRBV13
CASSTGRGGSLDGYTF,TRBJ1-2,16,TRBV5-8
CASSLNRFNQPQHF,TRBJ1-5,14,TRBV27
CASSRPQVNSPLHF,TRBJ1-6,14,TRBV27
CASRRTGGSSYNSPLHF,TRBJ1-6,17,TRBV27
CASSVTGGSNYGYTF,TRBJ1-2,15,TRBV9
CSVEYPITDTQYF,TRBJ2-3,13,TRBV29-1